This is a list of T cell receptor beta chains from one sample in a study of post-analysis software for immune sequencing data. TCRdb re-analysed the PCR reads in MiXCR, keeping a single row per CDR3 protein. The profile shows approximately 440,000 distinct CDR3 sequences, approximately 45% of them singletons. The sequenced sample consisted of blood. The source is a girl between 10 and 17 years old with multiple sclerosis. Both conserved end residues are part of each CDR3. The order of the fields is V gene, clone size, J gene, D gene, CDR3 DNA, CDR3 protein. D genes are given only for firm matches. The listing skips clone size in some rows; elsewhere it reads once, few, many or a size class.

>TRBV5-1|many|TRBJ2-7|.
TGCGCCAGCAGCTTGGGGCAGGGTAACGAGCAGTACTTC
CASSLGQGNEQYF
>TRBV5-1|.|TRBJ1-2|.
TGCGCCAGCAGCTTGGCCGGTCAGGGCAATGGCTACACCTTC
CASSLAGQGNGYTF
>TRBV5-1|few|TRBJ2-7|TRBD1
TGCGCCAGCAGCTCTCCCGGGACAGGGGACTACGAGCAGTACTTC
CASSSPGTGDYEQYF
>TRBV15|few|TRBJ1-4|.
TGTGCCACCAGCAGATCAACCGGACAGCTCCCAGAAAAACTGTTTTTT
CATSRSTGQLPEKLFF
>TRBV7-3|.|TRBJ2-5|TRBD1
TGTGCCAGCAGCCGAGACAGGGGCCACCAAGAGACCCAGTACTTC
CASSRDRGHQETQYF
>TRBV5-1|.|TRBJ2-1|.
TGCGCCAGCAGCTTGGATGGGGTTAAGTTCTTC
CASSLDGVKFF
>TRBV4-2|.|TRBJ2-1|TRBD2
TGTGCCAGCAGCGATCGCGGGACTAGCGGGAATGAGCAGTTCTTC
CASSDRGTSGNEQFF
>TRBV9|.|TRBJ2-3|.
TGTGCCAGCAGCGATCAGGGAGGGGGTCGAGATACGCAGTATTTT
CASSDQGGGRDTQYF
>TRBV5-1|few|TRBJ2-5|.
TGCGCCAGCAGCCTCACGGGGGCGGACCAAGAGACCCAGTACTTC
CASSLTGADQETQYF
>TRBV24-1|few|TRBJ2-3|.
TGTGCCACCAGTGATTTGCGGGGAACAGATACGCAGTATTTT
CATSDLRGTDTQYF
>TRBV29-1|few|TRBJ2-3|.
TGCAGCGTTGACCAGGGTGGAGGATCGGGAGCGACAGATACGCAGTATTTT
CSVDQGGGSGATDTQYF
>TRBV11-3|.|TRBJ2-3|.
TGTGCCAGCAGCCCCCCGTGGGAGGATACGCAGTATTTT
CASSPPWEDTQYF
>TRBV5-1|.|TRBJ2-3|.
TGCGCCAGCAGCTTGGAATATCAGGGGGGGCGCACAGATACGCAGTATTTT
CASSLEYQGGRTDTQYF
>TRBV7-9|.|TRBJ2-7|TRBD2
TGTGCCAGCAGCCCCAAGGGACTAGCGGGAGGTAACTATGAGCAGTACTTC
CASSPKGLAGGNYEQYF
>TRBV6-6|few|TRBJ2-7|TRBD1
TGTGCCAGCAGTTCTTTGGGACAGGGTCACTACGAGCAGTACTTC
CASSSLGQGHYEQYF
>TRBV28|.|TRBJ2-5|.
TGTGCCAGCAGTCCTGCCATCAACGATCGCTCAGTAGGTCGGGAGACCCAGTACTTC
CASSPAINDRSVGRETQYF
>TRBV12-3/TRBV12-4|.|TRBJ2-5|TRBD1
TGTGCCAGCAGACCCGACAGGGGAGTTTGGGAGACCCAGTACTTC
CASRPDRGVWETQYF
>TRBV12-3/TRBV12-4|.|TRBJ2-7|.
TGTGCCAGCAGCCCCCCGTGGGGCGAGCAGTACTTC
CASSPPWGEQYF
>TRBV28|.|TRBJ2-7|.
TGTGCCAGCAGTGAAACCGGGTCCCGGGACCACGAGCAGTACTTC
CASSETGSRDHEQYF
>TRBV11-2|few|TRBJ2-7|.
TGTGCCAGCAGCTTACTTCTTTACGAGCAGTACTTC
CASSLLLYEQYF
>TRBV7-9|.|TRBJ2-7|.
TGTGCCAGCAGCGCCCTTGGCAGAACCTCCTACGAGCAGTACTTC
CASSALGRTSYEQYF
>TRBV20-1|.|TRBJ2-7|.
TGCAGTGCTAGAAGGTCCGTGACGGACGAGCAGTACTTC
CSARRSVTDEQYF